Listed below are T cell receptor beta chains from one sample, sequenced in a study of shared clonotypes between healthy human individuals. Here immunoSEQ multiplex PCR was the method, and the copy in TCRdb shows in-frame clones only, minus some. This sample has 550,000 to 750,000 clones, with around 95% found just once. Sequencing was performed on naive CD8+ T cells sorted from blood. The receptors were sampled from a woman aged 25 to 39 in good health. Each CDR3 is given with its conserved first and last residue.

>TRBJ1-1|TRBV7-9
CASSFGGGSEAFF
>TRBJ2-2|TRBV15
CATSRSSGEDTGELFF
>TRBJ1-1|TRBV2
CASSPGGEAFF
>TRBJ2-7|TRBV4-1
CASSRFGTGFHYEQYF
>TRBJ1-3|TRBV6-1
CASSELRWLSGNTIYF
>TRBJ2-7|TRBV2
CASSVSIRGLEEQYF
>TRBJ2-2|TRBV7-9
CASSLHLVYREKDTGELFF
>TRBJ2-1|TRBV7-9
CASSFGDREYNEQFF
>TRBJ2-5|TRBV4-1
CASSQGGLAAIKGETQYF
>TRBJ2-7|TRBV20-1
CSARLGYEQYF
>TRBJ2-3|TRBV29-1
CSVLQSIGRTDTQYF
>TRBJ2-1|TRBV6-4
CASSDRYQLYREVDEQFF
>TRBJ2-5|TRBV15
CATSKQGEGTQYF
>TRBJ1-1|TRBV7-9
CASSQGTERAFF
>TRBJ1-5|TRBV28
CASSSAGRANQPQHF
>TRBJ2-3|TRBV5-1
CASSPRRLAGGRADTQYF
>TRBJ2-7|TRBV11-2
CASSLETRDFRGQYF
>TRBJ2-1|TRBV7-9
CASSAGLVNEQFF
>TRBJ2-3|TRBV28
CASSPPGDFSTDTQYF
>TRBJ2-2|TRBV9
CASSLRDRGLDTGELFF
>TRBJ2-7|TRBV7-9
CASSLSGVGEQYF
>TRBJ2-7|TRBV9
CASSPEGTGSYEQYF
>TRBJ2-7|TRBV5-8
CASSGEQSYEQYF
>TRBJ2-7|TRBV6-6
CASSQDRSSYEQYF
>TRBJ2-6|TRBV9
CASSGAILNSGANVLTF
>TRBJ2-1|TRBV19
CASSIFPVGGRPYNEQFF
>TRBJ2-5|TRBV19
CASSIAPKWGGGQETQYF
>TRBJ2-1|TRBV11-2
CASSLDWSGLVMNEQFF
>TRBJ1-1|TRBV6-6
CASIPLQNTEAFF
>TRBJ1-4|TRBV7-6
CASSSLGGTATNEKLFF
>TRBJ2-7|TRBV28
CASSLSSVAGEYEQYF
>TRBJ2-7|TRBV9
CASSPRLLSTTYEQYF
>TRBJ2-7|TRBV13
CASSLGQGGYEQYF
>TRBJ1-5|TRBV6-1
CASSEAGPDRPVYSNQPQHF